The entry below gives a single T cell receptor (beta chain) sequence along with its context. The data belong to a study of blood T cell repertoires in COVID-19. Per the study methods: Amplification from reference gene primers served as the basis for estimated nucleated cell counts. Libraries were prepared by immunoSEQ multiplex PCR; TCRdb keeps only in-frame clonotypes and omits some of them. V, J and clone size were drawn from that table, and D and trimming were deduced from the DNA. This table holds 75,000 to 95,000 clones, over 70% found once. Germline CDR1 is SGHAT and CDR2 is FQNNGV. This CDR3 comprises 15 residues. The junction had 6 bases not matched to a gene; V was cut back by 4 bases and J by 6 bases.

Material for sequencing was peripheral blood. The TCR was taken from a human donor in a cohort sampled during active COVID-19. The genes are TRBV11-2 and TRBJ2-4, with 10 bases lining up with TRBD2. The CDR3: CASSSGTSALNIQYF. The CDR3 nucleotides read TGTGCCAGCAGCTCCGGGACTAGCGCTTTAAACATTCAGTACTTC.